This T cell receptor (beta chain) was observed in a study of cytomegalovirus exposure and HLA in healthy donors. The protocol was immunoSEQ multiplex PCR, while the TCRdb copy is restricted to in-frame clones and leaves out a portion. The table lists 78,000 or so clones, around 94% of them singletons, with roughly 3.2% in the top ten. From germline, CDR1 is SEHNR and CDR2 FQNEAQ (reference sequence). This CDR3 contains 15 residues. V was clipped by 4 bases and J by 4 bases, with 16 bases between them. The sequencing input was PBMCs. The chain links TRBV7-9 to TRBJ1-2; D is possibly TRBD1 (5 bases). The source is a woman aged 18 to 35 in good health and CMV-seropositive. The CDR3 is CASSSRNYGGYGYTF. The CDR3 DNA follows: TGTGCCAGCAGCTCCAGAAATTACGGGGGCTATGGCTACACCTTC.